The entry below describes one TCR beta chain. The antigen it recognizes is unknown. No much larger clonotype is one base removed from it; base qualities were not supplied. Using the deep immunoSEQ assay, multiplex PCR amplified TCR CDR3 regions from genomic DNA. For each cell subset, the extracted genomic DNA was distributed evenly across all wells of several immunoSEQ 96-well plates, and each plate served as one replicate. For sorted subsets, 200 ng of genomic DNA, equivalent to 25,000 to 35,000 T cell genomes, went into each replicate PCR. Purified libraries were quantified with a Qubit 3.0 fluorometer, sized on a Bioanalyzer 2100, and re-quantified with the KAPA Library Quantification kit. Each immunoSEQ 96-well plate was sequenced on its own single-read 150-cycle Illumina NextSeq 550 flow cell. The paper's data handling went like this. Because only junctional sequences without quality scores were contained in the immunoSEQ output, filtering matching that applied to full-length reads could not be performed. Sequences were annotated with PyIR, a Python wrapper for IgBLAST v1.9, using IMGT germline references to assign V/J genes and CDR3. Reads were filtered out if the reads had weak V/J assignments (E-value above 1e-6), no CDR3, stop codons, out-of-frame junctions, or ambiguous translated residues. V3J clonotypes were defined as sequences sharing an identical inferred V gene, J gene, and CDR3 amino acid sequence. Percentage overlap between repertoires was calculated by dividing the number of shared unique clonotypes by the size of the smaller repertoire. Three approaches were used to assess repertoire richness: RTK rarefaction, the Chao1 estimator, and Recon v2.1 estimates of unobserved clonotypes. For all TCRbeta clonotypes obtained by the gDNA method from a handful of donors, generation probabilities were computed with OLGA. TCRdb carries this immuneACCESS record with in-frame sequences only. Its versions omit some clonotypes, under half of them owing to an unresolved V gene in the studies checked, with the rest unexplained. The DNA was the basis for D and trimming; V, J and clone size are from that table. Here the sample has approximately 2.4 million clones; 90% to 96% occur a single time. The ten largest clones capture roughly 0.13% of the sample.

The sample originates from a study of shared clonotypes between healthy human individuals (TCRdb year 2020). Regarding the study in general: A few men and a couple of women, aged 18 to 49 years, made up the cohort. For each donor, CD4 naive and CD4 memory were each run on three plates, CD8 naive on two plates, and CD8 memory on one plate. The study deeply sequenced blood TCR repertoires of about five healthy adults to estimate repertoire size and the extent of clonotype sharing between individuals. To increase sequencing depth and limit assay-specific biases, TCR repertoire library preparation and sequencing were carried out by different laboratories using diverse techniques. Per donor, leukapheresis produced somewhere between about 0.94 and 9.5 billion PBMCs. The research as a whole found: Pairwise subsampling indicated that sequencing depth was expected to affect the degree of clonotype sharing among donors. Higher generation probabilities were observed for clonotypes shared by all four sorted-subset donors than for non-shared clonotypes. Naive subsets generally had larger estimated clonotype richness than memory subsets did. Rarefaction of sorted-subset datasets indicated incomplete sequencing despite the large sequencing depth. Across a handful of donors, approximately 5% of naive CD4, roughly 3.4% of naive CD8, roughly 2.2% of memory CD4, and 0.4% of memory CD8 clonotypes were shared. Only blood was sampled, and tissue TCR repertoires likely differ from those in blood. Because the study included only a small number of donors, the genetic and exposure-history diversity represented was limited.

Spanning cysteine to phenylalanine, the CDR3 consists of 12 amino acids. The entry retains the CDR3 DNA only, 36 bases that are in frame from base 1. The germline V gene encodes CDR1 GTSNPN and CDR2 SVGIG (reference sequence). The V and J ends are trimmed by 1 base and 10 bases, leaving 11 bases between them. The donors were healthy, HIV-negative adults with no recently reported acute infections or vaccinations. Every donor was a Caucasian adult residing in Nashville, Tennessee, USA. Magnetic negative selection was used to enrich CD4+ T cells, after which naive cells were positively selected on CD45RA and the negative fraction became the memory subset. Blood was obtained by leukapheresis, after which PBMCs were separated by Ficoll-Histopaque density gradient centrifugation and cryopreserved in liquid nitrogen vapor phase. Analytical flow cytometry was used to check the purity and quantity of each magnetically sorted T cell population. Each sorted fraction had its genomic DNA isolated and then quantified by UV absorbance on a Nanodrop 2000c.

The material sequenced was naive CD4+ T cells sorted from blood. The meaning of the sample's cell subset or site label: CD45RA+ positively selected. Rearrangement joined TRBV30 to TRBJ1-5; no confident D gene assignment can be made. The TCR comes from a man between 18 and 29 years old in good health. CDR3 sequence: CAWSETRAPQHF. The DNA reads TGTGCCTGGAGTGAGACAAGGGCCCCCCAGCATTTT.